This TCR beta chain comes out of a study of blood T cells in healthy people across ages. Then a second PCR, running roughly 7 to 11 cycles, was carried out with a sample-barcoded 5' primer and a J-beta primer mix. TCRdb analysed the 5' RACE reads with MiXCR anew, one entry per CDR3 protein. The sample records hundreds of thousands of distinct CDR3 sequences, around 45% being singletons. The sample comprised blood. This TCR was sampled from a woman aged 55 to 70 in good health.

CDR3 region: CASGQGQETQYF. CDR3 DNA: TGTGCCAGCGGACAGGGGCAAGAGACCCAGTACTTC. The V and J genes are TRBV7-9 and TRBJ2-5, with TRBD1 matching over 9 bases. With V trimmed by 8 bases and J by 2 bases, 0 bases remained unmatched. The CDR3 has 12 residues. Germline-derived CDR1 and CDR2 are SEHNR and FQNEAQ (reference sequence).